The count of the clone carrying this T cell receptor beta chain is one. The antigen remains undetermined. Sampling of blood occurred at baseline, cycle 4 day 1, and cycle 7 day 1. The data were produced by immunoSEQ multiplex PCR, yet TCRdb's version contains in-frame clones alone and is incomplete. This table has more than 20,000 clones, about 80% appearing once. The record originates from a study of OX40 agonist ivuxolimab in advanced cancers. About the research overall: Patients received the agonistic anti-OX40 (CD134) antibody ivuxolimab.

Study results and limitations: Partial responders at 0.1-3.0 mg/kg had among the lowest clonal expansion.

The specimen was CD4+ or CD8+ T cells sorted from blood, collected in a trial of the OX40 agonist ivuxolimab. The receptor was isolated from an adult with an advanced solid tumor such as melanoma, head and neck, liver or kidney cancer.

The CDR3 coding sequence is TGCGCCAGCAGCTTGGTTATCGGACGGATGAACACTGAAGCTTTCTTT. This gives the protein CASSLVIGRMNTEAFF. The chain is built from TRBV5-1 and TRBJ1-1; D gene uncertain. This CDR3 is built from 16 residues. V was pared by 0 bases and J by 0 bases, with 12 bases between. Germline V lookup: CDR1 SGHRS, CDR2 YFSETQ.